This TCR beta chain was recovered during a study of long-term antiretroviral therapy in people with HIV. Between the trimmed V and J ends, which lost 3 bases and 3 bases, there was a span of 17 bases. The germline V gene has CDR1 ENHRY and CDR2 SYGVKD. The CDR3 covers 16 residues. At survey level, the immunoSEQ assay was run in its v3.0 version. Method: immunoSEQ multiplex PCR; TCRdb's copy keeps in-frame clones and lacks some. The table records approximately 14,000 clones, about 80% of them present only once. The receptor's source is a man between 35 and 55 years old with HIV. This chain uses TRBV10-3 with TRBJ1-2; D is perhaps TRBD1 (6 bases). The sample was unsorted PBMCs, taken 3.2 years before starting antiretroviral therapy. CDR3 sequence reads: CAISDPGGGAYYGYTF. CDR3 sequence (DNA): TGTGCCATCAGTGACCCGGGGGGGGGCGCGTACTATGGCTACACCTTC.